This T cell receptor beta chain stems from a study of T cell responses to AZD1222 COVID-19 vaccine. Study conclusions and caveats: Increases in Spike-specific TCR breadth and depth were seen after two AZD1222 doses. Spike as a whole was targeted by vaccine-associated CD4 TCRs, dominant at 160-218 and 743-854.

As regards this clone: What it binds is not known.

Measured with immunoSEQ multiplex PCR; TCRdb has only the in-frame clones, and not every one. The table lists about 150,000 clones, 92% of them singletons. J was trimmed by 4 bases and V by 6 bases; bases with no gene match: 11. Germline V gives CDR1 MDHEN, CDR2 SYDVKM. CDR3 length: 15 residues. J is TRBJ1-1 and V is TRBV28, with 7 positions matching TRBD1. The receptor was derived from an adult in good health. The sequences come from peripheral blood, collected on day 0 of AZD1222 vaccination. In DNA form, the CDR3 reads TGTGCCAGCAGACAAGTCAGGGGGGGAGGCACTGAAGCTTTCTTT. This sequence encodes CASRQVRGGGTEAFF.